Here is one T cell receptor (beta chain) with its context. Its antigen remains unidentified. Trimming removed 6 bases from V and 4 bases from J, with 13 bases in between. Germline V CDR1 and CDR2: SNHLY, FYNNEI. The CDR3 sequence is 14 residues long. These data originate in a study of breast tumors, draining lymph nodes, adjacent tissues. Study-wide results and caveats: Tumor repertoires ranked between lymph nodes and nontumor tissue in diversity, with V and J gene preferences.

TCRdb reprocessed the multiplex PCR reads with MiXCR, giving one entry per CDR3 protein. The table includes about 130,000 distinct CDR3 sequences, under 25% detected once. The lymph nodes were axillary draining lymph nodes from breast cancer patients. The sample taken for sequencing was axillary lymph node tissue. The origin of this receptor is a female donor with breast cancer. Some clones in this sample may be carry-over from other donors' samples. The chain is built from TRBV2 and TRBJ1-5, with D possibly matching TRBD1 (5 bases). CDR3 loop: CASSPWTPNQPQHF. CDR3 coding DNA: TGTGCCAGCAGCCCATGGACACCGAATCAGCCCCAGCATTTT.